This is a list of T cell receptor beta chains from one sample in a study of blood T cell repertoires in COVID-19. Method: immunoSEQ multiplex PCR; TCRdb's copy keeps in-frame clones and lacks some. The sample shows 130,000 to 150,000 clones, approximately 84% of them seen only once. Sequencing was done on a sample of peripheral blood. The receptors come from a human donor in a cohort sampled during active COVID-19. Each CDR3 is given with its conserved first and last residue. Fields, in order: J gene, V gene, clone size, D gene, CDR3 protein, CDR3 DNA. The D gene is left open where the match is weak. The size of a clone is reported for some rows only, either as once, few or many, or as a class for expanded clones.

>TRBJ1-3|TRBV18|NA|NA
CASSPIRGQGGSGNTIYF
TGTGCCAGCTCACCAATTAGGGGACAAGGGGGCTCTGGAAACACCATATATTTT
>TRBJ2-7|TRBV29-1|many|TRBD2
CSVERGGSYEQYF
TGCAGCGTTGAACGGGGGGGTTCCTACGAGCAGTACTTC
>TRBJ1-3|TRBV10-3|NA|NA
CAITRDIGNTIYF
TGTGCCATCACCCGGGACATCGGAAACACCATATATTTT
>TRBJ2-1|TRBV5-4|NA|NA
CATKRVADNEQFF
TGTGCCACCAAGAGAGTAGCAGACAATGAGCAGTTCTTC
>TRBJ2-5|TRBV7-2|NA|TRBD2
CASSLAQTSGQETQYF
TGTGCCAGCAGCTTAGCCCAGACTAGCGGACAAGAGACCCAGTACTTC
>TRBJ2-3|TRBV7-9|NA|TRBD2
CASSFSGTSTDTQYF
TGTGCCAGCAGCTTTAGCGGGACTAGCACAGATACGCAGTATTTT
>TRBJ1-5|TRBV5-1|few|NA
CASSAGAGDNQPQHF
TGCGCCAGCAGCGCCGGCGCCGGGGACAATCAGCCCCAGCATTTT
>TRBJ2-7|TRBV5-6|once|NA
CASSLRAPSSSYEQYF
TGTGCCAGCAGCTTGCGTGCGCCCTCCTCCTCCTACGAGCAGTACTTC
>TRBJ2-5|TRBV27|NA|TRBD1
CASSLDRGETQYF
TGTGCCAGCAGTTTAGACAGGGGTGAGACCCAGTACTTC
>TRBJ2-7|TRBV18|NA|NA
CASSPESYEQYF
TGTGCCAGCTCACCCGAGTCCTACGAGCAGTACTTC